This TCR beta chain was retrieved from a study of OX40 agonist ivuxolimab in advanced cancers. Looking at the study overall: Prior anti-PD-1, anti-PD-L1 or anti-CTLA-4 therapy did not bar entry, and about 40% had some.

Notes on this clone: No antigen is known for it.

Study-wide results and caveats: The work left the antigen specificity of expanded peripheral T cells undetermined. Blood T cells, both CD4+ and CD8+, expanded clonally by week 6 at 0.1 to 3.0 mg/kg.

The assay was immunoSEQ multiplex PCR, and TCRdb's table has in-frame clones only and misses some. The sample yields some 97,000 clones, around 93% seen once. Samples were taken at baseline and on day 1 of cycles 4 and 7. This TCR was sampled from an adult with an advanced solid tumor such as melanoma, head and neck, liver or kidney cancer. This sample comprised CD4+ or CD8+ T cells sorted from blood, obtained in a trial of the OX40 agonist ivuxolimab.

DNA of the CDR3: TGCGCCAGTGGACGGCCGAACACCGGGGAGCTGTTTTTT. This codes for CASGRPNTGELFF. The chain has TRBV10-1 and TRBJ2-2; D is unclear. Germline V gene lookup returns CDR1 WNHNN and CDR2 SYGVQD (reference sequence). Trimming left V 9 bases short and J 0 bases short, with 8 bases between. The CDR3 length is 13 residues.